Listed here are 13 T cell receptor beta chains from one sample, sequenced in a study of cytomegalovirus exposure and HLA in healthy donors. PCR employed 60 Vbeta and 13 Jbeta primers. Method: immunoSEQ multiplex PCR; TCRdb's copy keeps in-frame clones and lacks some. The profile shows approximately 110,000 clones, about 83% of them singletons. Sequenced input: PBMCs. The source of these receptors is a man in his late teens or twenties in good health and CMV-seronegative.

The V and J genes are TRBV5-4 and TRBJ2-2, with D perhaps matching TRBD2 (5 bases). Trimming cost V 4 bases and J 4 bases, with 11 bases left between them. This CDR3 contains 14 residues. The germline V gene has CDR1 SGHNT and CDR2 YYREEE (reference sequence). The chain's CDR3 is CASSLDYFTGELFF. The CDR3 nucleotides read TGTGCCAGCAGCCTAGACTACTTCACCGGGGAGCTGTTTTTT.

For this clone: At one boundary the junction diverges from the germline segment, which might be a read error. At the DNA level, this CDR3 is encoded by other sequences in the same sample as well. V and J are TRBV5-6 and TRBJ2-7; 8 bases line up with TRBD2. This CDR3 has 14 residues. Germline assignment: CDR1 SGHDT and CDR2 YYEEEE. CDR3 region: CASSSGLAPYEQYF. The CDR3 DNA reads as TGTGCCAGCAGCTCTGGACTAGCCCCCTACGAGCAGTATTTC.

The chain employs TRBV7-2 and TRBJ1-3; no definite D call. CDR1 is SGHTA and CDR2 is FQGNSA in the germline V gene. V gave up 5 bases and J gave up 5 bases, with 13 bases separating them. This CDR3 contains 14 residues. The CDR3 DNA reads TGTGCCAGCAGCCCCCCCCCGGGGAGAAACACCATATATTTT. Encoded protein: CASSPPPGRNTIYF.

This chain links TRBV6-1 with TRBJ2-7, with 10 bases lining up with TRBD2. The CDR3 runs to 16 residues. The germline CDR1 and CDR2 sequences are MNHNS and SASEGT. V was clipped by 4 bases and J by 5 bases; unmatched bases: 11. The CDR3 DNA reads as TGTGCCAGCAGTGGGAGACTAGCGGGCGACGTGCACGAGCAGTACTTC. This codes for CASSGRLAGDVHEQYF.

This clone was seen many times. This sequence joins TRBV4-2 and TRBJ2-1; 7 bases align to TRBD2. This CDR3 has 16 residues. The V gene end was trimmed by 0 bases and the J gene end by 0 bases; junction bases not matched to a gene: 2. The germline gives CDR1 LGHNA, CDR2 YNFKEQ. This chain's CDR3 is CASSQDGGSSYNEQFF. The CDR3 nucleotides read TGTGCCAGCAGCCAAGACGGGGGGAGCTCCTACAATGAGCAGTTCTTC.

This rearrangement joins TRBV29-1 to TRBJ1-2; possible D gene TRBD1, 6 bases. The V end lost 0 bases, the J end lost 5 bases, and 16 bases lay between the germline ends. Germline CDR1 and CDR2: SQVTM and ANQGSEA. This CDR3 has 15 residues. The CDR3 here is CSVEDLQGQSYGYTF. The DNA for the CDR3 is TGCAGCGTTGAAGACTTGCAGGGGCAATCATATGGCTACACCTTC.

Concerning this clone itself: The junction departs from the called germline gene at one end, perhaps through a read error. The chain uses TRBV7-9 and TRBJ2-1; perhaps TRBD1 as D (6 bases). Germline values: CDR1 SEHNR, CDR2 FQNEAQ (reference sequence). CDR3 length: 17 residues. CDR3 sequence: CSSSLGTRGRGSNEQFF. Here the CDR3 DNA reads TGTTCCAGCAGCTTAGGTACCAGGGGAAGGGGGAGTAATGAGCAGTTCTTC.

The chain joins TRBV30 to TRBJ1-2; D possibly corresponds to TRBD1 (5 bases). The CDR3 loop spans 15 amino acids. In germline, CDR1 is GTSNPN, CDR2 SVGIG (reference sequence). V lost 0 bases to trimming and J lost 8 bases, with 19 bases between them. CDR3: CAWSVRGYSLGGYTF. In nucleotides, the CDR3 is TGTGCCTGGAGTGTACGGGGGTATTCTCTCGGGGGCTACACCTTC. The variable domain in full, with the rest retrieved from reference TRBV30 and TRBJ1-2, is SQTIHQWPATLVQPVGSPLSLECTVEGTSNPNLYWYRQAAGRGLQLLFYSVGIGQISSEVPQNLSASRPQDRQFILSSKKLLLSDSGFYLCAWSVRGYSLGGYTFGSGTRLTVV.

The rearrangement links TRBV7-9 to TRBJ2-3; no clear D. V dropped 4 bases and J dropped 13 bases, with 15 bases sitting between them. The germline CDR1 and CDR2 sequences are SEHNR and FQNEAQ (reference sequence). The CDR3 consists of 12 residues. The CDR3 sequence: CASSSSAALEYF. Written as DNA, the CDR3 is TGTGCCAGCAGCTCGTCCGCCGCATTAGAGTATTTT.

The J gene is TRBJ1-5, the V gene TRBV5-1, with TRBD1 matching 7 bases. CDR1 and CDR2 from the germline V gene are SGHRS and YFSETQ. With 5 bases clipped from V and 3 bases from J, the junction kept 5 bases outside the gene matches. This CDR3 is 14 amino acids long. CDR3: CASRPGQLNQPQHF. The CDR3 coding sequence is TGCGCCAGCAGACCGGGACAGCTCAATCAGCCCCAGCATTTT.

This chain connects TRBV7-2 to TRBJ1-1, with a weak D call TRBD1 (5 bases). There are 13 residues in the CDR3. Germline V gives CDR1 SGHTA, CDR2 FQGNSA. The V gene lost 3 bases and the J gene lost 7 bases, with 12 bases spanning the gap. The CDR3 bases are TGTGCCAGCAGCTTCTCTCAAGACAGTGAAGCTTTCTTT. Encoded protein: CASSFSQDSEAFF.

The genes are TRBV27 and TRBJ1-5; D perhaps matches TRBD1 (5 bases). V gave up 4 bases and J gave up 1 base, with 23 bases separating them. CDR1 is MNHEY, CDR2 SMNVEV, per germline (reference sequence). CDR3 length equals 19 residues. In DNA form, the CDR3 reads TGTGCCAGCAGTTCCTCATCGAAGGGGCTAGGGCGGAGCAATCAGCCCCAGCATTTT. As protein: CASSSSSKGLGRSNQPQHF.

CDR3 in amino acids: CAISGGSSSYEQYF. The CDR3 nucleotides are TGTGCCATCAGCGGGGGTAGCTCCTCCTACGAGCAGTACTTC. The chain couples TRBV10-3 to TRBJ2-7; maybe TRBD2 (6 bases). V was pared by 6 bases and J by 0 bases, with 12 bases between. This CDR3 is built from 14 residues. CDR1 and CDR2 (germline): ENHRY, SYGVKD.